The entry below describes one T cell receptor beta chain. Trimming pared 0 bases from V and 8 bases from J, leaving 11 bases between. The CDR3 covers 14 residues. Germline V lookup: CDR1 MNHEY, CDR2 SVGAGI. This record belongs to a study of blood T cells in healthy people across ages. Looking at the study overall: Template switching picked up about one barcoded beta molecule for each two T cells.

Donors ranged from about 6 to 90 years old and were healthy Caucasians in Russia. The authors isolated at least 6.5 million PBMCs per sample. Together with a sample-barcoded 5' primer, a J-beta primer mix was included in a second PCR lasting roughly 7 to 11 cycles. From the 5' RACE reads, TCRdb called clonotypes with MiXCR, one entry per CDR3 protein. This table has fewer than 1.5 million distinct CDR3 sequences, 42% appearing once. Source material: blood. The V call is TRBV6-5, the J call TRBJ2-1, with D tentatively TRBD2 (6 bases). The origin of this receptor is a young woman in good health. The DNA for the CDR3 is TGTGCCAGCAGTTACTCGCGGGATTGGGATGAGCAGTTCTTC. It is translated as CASSYSRDWDEQFF.